These 19 T cell receptor beta chains originate from one sample sequenced in a study of T cell repertoires in cytomegalovirus infection. One entry per CDR3 protein, called by TCRdb with MiXCR from the reads. The repertoire holds about 830,000 distinct CDR3 sequences, with about 30% as singletons. Their antigen targets remain unknown. This sample comprised cultured CD8+ T cells from PBMCs, obtained from culture after CMV antigen stimulation. Receptors were obtained from a human donor in good health (CMV status not recorded). Some clones in this sample may be carry-over from other donors' samples.

This clonotype appeared a few times. V and J are TRBV2 and TRBJ2-7; 7 nucleotides match TRBD2. Losses at the gene ends were 0 bases for V and 2 bases for J; bases not matched to a gene: 4. CDR1 SNHLY and CDR2 FYNNEI come from the germline V gene. This CDR3 has 15 amino acids. The CDR3 nucleotides read TGTGCCAGCAGTGAAGCTGCGGGGGAAGCCTACGAGCAGTACTTC. This gives the protein CASSEAAGEAYEQYF.

The V and J genes are TRBV7-9 and TRBJ1-2; 7 positions agree with TRBD1. Trimming removed 4 bases from V and 6 bases from J; junction bases left unmatched: 11. CDR3 length equals 15 residues. Looked up from germline, CDR1 is SEHNR and CDR2 is FQNEAQ (reference sequence). The CDR3 reads CASSSNRGRYDGYTF. In DNA, the CDR3 is TGTGCCAGCAGCTCCAACAGGGGACGCTATGATGGCTACACCTTC.

This clonotype came up once. This chain uses TRBV7-1 with TRBJ2-3; D not resolved. TRBV7-1 is annotated as an ORF whose role is uncertain. The germline V and J ends were trimmed by 6 bases and 2 bases, with 9 bases remaining between them. The CDR3 covers 13 residues. The CDR3 nucleotides read TGTGCCAGCAGGGTTGGGGTCACAGATACGCAGTATTTT. Amino acids: CASRVGVTDTQYF.

This clonotype was picked up many times. This chain joins TRBV7-9 and TRBJ2-2, with 12 positions matching TRBD1. Germline loops: CDR1 SEHNR, CDR2 FQNEAQ (reference sequence). The CDR3 is 17 amino acids. Unmatched junction bases numbered 7, after V lost 4 bases and J lost 4 bases. CDR3: CASSSGQGASSTGELFF. In DNA form, the CDR3 reads TGTGCCAGCAGCTCGGGACAGGGGGCCTCGAGCACCGGGGAGCTGTTTTTT.

This sequence joins TRBV12-3 or TRBV12-4 and TRBJ1-1; the D is unclear. V shed 2 bases and J shed 2 bases, with 12 bases lying between them. The CDR3 has 15 residues. This CDR3 reads CASSLFRQINTEAFF. CDR3 nucleotide sequence: TGTGCCAGCAGTTTATTCCGGCAGATCAACACTGAAGCTTTCTTT.

V and J are TRBV6-5 and TRBJ2-5, with D perhaps TRBD1 (5 bases). CDR1 MNHEY and CDR2 SVGAGI come from the germline V gene. V lost 6 bases and J lost 3, with 14 bases in between. The CDR3 has 14 amino acids. As DNA, the CDR3 is TGTGCCAGCAGCCTCACTCTAGGGGAAGAGACCCAGTACTTC. It specifies CASSLTLGEETQYF.

This rearrangement joins TRBV19 to TRBJ2-2, with TRBD1 as a possible D gene (6 bases). The germline V gene encodes CDR1 LNHDA and CDR2 SQIVND (reference sequence). V lost 9 bases and J lost 1, with 12 bases in between. This CDR3 comprises 14 residues. The CDR3 here is CASEGQLNTGELFF. CDR3 bases: TGTGCCAGCGAGGGACAACTGAACACCGGGGAGCTGTTTTTT.

The chain uses TRBV19 and TRBJ1-1; 7 bases match TRBD1. CDR1 is LNHDA and CDR2 is SQIVND in the germline V gene (reference sequence). Trimming took 5 bases from V and 0 from J; bases not matched to a gene: 6. This CDR3 is built from 15 residues. CDR3 protein: CASSHGQAMNTEAFF. The CDR3 bases are TGTGCCAGTAGTCATGGACAGGCAATGAACACTGAAGCTTTCTTT.

This clonotype came up a few times. J is TRBJ2-5 and V is TRBV7-9; D is undetermined. Trimming removed 2 bases from V and 3 bases from J, with 7 bases in between. This CDR3 comprises 13 residues. Germline CDR1 reads SEHNR; CDR2 reads FQNEAQ (reference sequence). The CDR3, as DNA: TGTGCCAGCAGCTTATCCGTGGAAGAGACCCAGTACTTC. This gives the protein CASSLSVEETQYF.

This clonotype was counted a few times. The chain uses TRBV5-6 and TRBJ1-3; D is unclear. The CDR3 extends over 15 amino acids. Germline CDR1 is SGHDT and CDR2 is YYEEEE. The V gene lost 0 bases and the J gene lost 2 bases, with 9 bases spanning the gap. The CDR3 DNA sequence: TGTGCCAGCAGCTTGGTACCGAACGCTGGAAACACCATATATTTT. It specifies CASSLVPNAGNTIYF.

The rearrangement links TRBV25-1 to TRBJ1-1; no clear D gene. The CDR3 loop spans 13 amino acids. V shed 3 bases and J shed 4 bases, with 9 bases lying between them. The germline CDR1 and CDR2 sequences are MGHDK and SYGVNS. The CDR3 here is CASSDPKGTEAFF. CDR3 in DNA: TGTGCCAGCAGTGACCCCAAAGGCACTGAAGCTTTCTTT. Looking up the rest from reference TRBV25-1 and TRBJ1-1 gives the full variable domain: EADIYQTPRYLVIGTGKKITLECSQTMGHDKMYWYQQDPGMELHLIHYSYGVNSTEKGDLSSESTVSRIRTEHFPLTLESARPSHTSQYLCASSDPKGTEAFFGQGTRLTVV.

This rearrangement joins TRBV25-1 to TRBJ1-2; D is undetermined. The germline CDR1 and CDR2 sequences are MGHDK and SYGVNS. The V end lost 7 bases, the J end lost 3 bases, and 9 bases lay between the germline ends. This CDR3 has 12 residues. The CDR3 here is CASTYGDYGYTF. The CDR3, as DNA: TGTGCCAGCACATATGGAGACTATGGCTACACCTTC.

With respect to this clonotype: This may come from a read error, since a much larger clone is one base off. The rearrangement joins TRBV7-8 to TRBJ2-5, with 11 bases matching TRBD1. CDR1 and CDR2 (germline): SGHVS, FQNEAQ. This CDR3 contains 16 residues. CDR3 residues: CANSLPRTGGPETQYF. The CDR3 nucleotides read TGTGCCAACAGCTTACCTCGGACAGGGGGCCCAGAGACCCAGTACTTC.

The chain joins TRBV27 to TRBJ2-2; the D gene is possibly TRBD1 (5 bases). Germline loops: CDR1 MNHEY, CDR2 SMNVEV (reference sequence). The CDR3 is made up of 13 amino acids. V was shortened by 6 bases and J by 6 bases, with 11 bases between the two germline ends. The CDR3 DNA sequence: TGTGCCAGCAGGCCATTAGGGGCCGGGGAGCTGTTTTTT. Translating it yields CASRPLGAGELFF.

The V call is TRBV7-4, the J call TRBJ1-2, with D possibly matching TRBD1 (6 bases). CDR1 is SGHVT and CDR2 is SQSDAQ in the germline V gene. The CDR3 runs to 19 residues. Trimming took 5 bases from V and 2 from J, leaving 27 bases between them. The CDR3 bases are TGTGCCAGCAGCGCATGGACAGCTCATTTACGAGAAATGAACTATGGCTACACCTTC. Translated: CASSAWTAHLREMNYGYTF.

The chain joins TRBV19 to TRBJ2-7; D uncertain. CDR1 is LNHDA, CDR2 SQIVND, per germline (reference sequence). The CDR3 consists of 13 residues. V lost 3 bases, J lost 1 base, and 7 bases lay in between. CDR3 in amino acids: CASSMRVSYEQYV. CDR3 coding DNA: TGTGCCAGTAGTATGCGAGTGTCCTACGAGCAGTACGTC.

This chain links TRBV19 with TRBJ2-7, with 10 bases aligning to TRBD2. Germline CDR1 is LNHDA and CDR2 is SQIVND (reference sequence). CDR3 length equals 14 residues. Trimming at V came to 7 bases and at J to 3 bases, leaving 6 bases not matched to a gene. Written as DNA, the CDR3 is TGTGCCAGTACCCCGGCTAGCGGGGGCTACGAGCAGTACTTC. Amino acid sequence: CASTPASGGYEQYF.

The chain employs TRBV6-5 and TRBJ2-6; 8 bases are shared with TRBD1. V lost 9 bases and J lost 0; bases outside the gene matches: 7. This CDR3 has 16 amino acids. The V gene's germline CDR1 is MNHEY and CDR2 SVGAGI. CDR3: CASGQGPSSGANVLTF. CDR3 nucleotides: TGTGCCAGTGGACAGGGTCCCAGCTCTGGGGCCAACGTCCTGACTTTC.

The chain links TRBV7-6 to TRBJ1-1; D is ambiguous. CDR3 length: 14 amino acids. CDR1 and CDR2 from the germline V gene are SGHVS and FNYEAQ. Trimming removed 1 base from V and 1 base from J, with 7 bases in between. CDR3 nucleotide sequence: TGTGCCAGCAGCTTAGGAAACGGGAACACTGAAGCTTTCTTT. Amino acid sequence: CASSLGNGNTEAFF.